One and the same sample provided the 12 T cell receptor beta chains below, sequenced in a study of CD8+ T cells in alopecia areata. Extracted from the samples, RNA was reverse transcribed into cDNA to serve as the sequencing template. Sequenced by immunoSEQ multiplex PCR; TCRdb stores in-frame clones only, minus some. The sample contains some 180,000 clones, over 55% of which appear only once. Specimen: CD4+ T cells sorted from blood, collected at week 0. The source of these receptors is a human donor with alopecia areata.

This chain joins TRBV12-5 and TRBJ2-2; D is ambiguous. CDR1 and CDR2 from the germline V gene are LGHNT and FRNRAP. There are 14 residues in the CDR3. V was cut by 0 bases and J by 2 bases, with 4 bases left in between. CDR3 DNA: TGTGCTAGTGGTTTGGTCGTCAACACCGGGGAGCTGTTTTTT. Translation gives CASGLVVNTGELFF.

The chain carries TRBV30 and TRBJ1-5, with 7 bases lining up with TRBD1. This CDR3 spans 16 amino acids. Germline lookup yields CDR1 GTSNPN and CDR2 SVGIG (reference sequence). J gave up 5 bases and V 0 bases, and 10 bases lay outside the gene matches. This chain's CDR3 is CAWSVYDPQGDQPQHF. The CDR3 bases are TGTGCCTGGAGTGTATATGATCCCCAGGGGGATCAGCCCCAGCATTTT.

The chain couples TRBV30 to TRBJ1-1; tentatively, D is TRBD1 (5 bases). Germline V gene data show CDR1 as GTSNPN and CDR2 as SVGIG (reference sequence). The CDR3 is 14 residues long. Trimming cost V 2 bases and J 3 bases, with 13 bases left between them. CDR3 coding DNA: TGTGCCTGGAGTATCAGGGTAGGAGACACTGAAGCTTTCTTT. Translation: CAWSIRVGDTEAFF.

This rearrangement joins TRBV7-2 to TRBJ1-4, with 7 bases fitting TRBD1. J gave up 2 bases and V 2 bases, and 2 bases lay outside the gene matches. The CDR3 length is 15 residues. CDR1 SGHTA and CDR2 FQGNSA come from the germline V gene. The CDR3 loop reads CASSLQTGTNEKLFF. CDR3 in DNA: TGTGCCAGCAGCTTACAGACAGGGACTAATGAAAAACTGTTTTTT.

The chain carries TRBV7-2 and TRBJ2-1; the match to TRBD2 covers 8 bases. Trimming removed 0 bases from V and 0 bases from J; junction bases left unmatched: 1. The CDR3 runs 16 residues. The germline V gene encodes CDR1 SGHTA and CDR2 FQGNSA. CDR3 residues: CASSLARGGSYNEQFF. CDR3 nucleotides: TGTGCCAGCAGCTTAGCACGGGGGGGCTCCTACAATGAGCAGTTCTTC.

V usage is TRBV5-1 and J usage is TRBJ2-3, with D uncertain. V lost 5 bases, J lost 2 bases, and 6 bases lay in between. The V gene's germline CDR1 is SGHRS and CDR2 YFSETQ. CDR3 length: 12 residues. The CDR3 DNA reads as TGCGCCAGCAGAGGACCCACAGATACGCAGTATTTT. Its protein product is CASRGPTDTQYF.

The gene calls are TRBV2 and TRBJ2-1, with D uncertain. CDR1 and CDR2 (germline): SNHLY, FYNNEI. V was cut by 4 bases and J by 6 bases, with 13 bases left in between. The CDR3 is made up of 14 amino acids. CDR3 amino acids: CASSGLPLGNEQFF. CDR3 sequence (DNA): TGTGCCAGCAGTGGTCTTCCCCTGGGCAATGAGCAGTTCTTC.

This clone has just a few counts. The CDR3 loop reads CASRSAGASGKDTQYF. In nucleotides, the CDR3 is TGTGCCAGCCGATCGGCCGGGGCTAGCGGGAAGGATACGCAGTATTTT. V gene TRBV9 combines with J gene TRBJ2-3; TRBD2 matches at 9 bases. CDR1 and CDR2 (germline): SGDLS, YYNGEE. The length of the CDR3 is 16 residues. V gave up 7 bases and J gave up 6 bases; unmatched junction bases: 15.

The chain recombines TRBV27 with TRBJ1-2; 8 bases line up with TRBD1. The V gene end was trimmed by 6 bases and the J gene end by 7 bases; junction bases not matched to a gene: 13. The V gene's germline CDR1 is MNHEY and CDR2 SMNVEV (reference sequence). This CDR3 is built from 15 residues. This CDR3 reads CASSPHGQGVFGYTF. The CDR3 bases are TGTGCCAGCAGCCCCCACGGACAGGGAGTCTTTGGCTACACCTTC.

The rearrangement uses TRBV29-1 and TRBJ1-2; D unresolved. Trimming took off 5 bases at V and 3 bases at J, with 16 bases between the two ends. Per germline, CDR1 SQVTM and CDR2 ANQGSEA. This CDR3 has 14 amino acids. CDR3 loop: CSVRWEELDYGYTF. The CDR3 DNA sequence: TGCAGCGTTCGATGGGAGGAGTTGGACTATGGCTACACCTTC.

This chain connects TRBV11-3 to TRBJ2-6; no firm D call. Deletions cut 1 base from V and 0 bases from J, with 13 bases between. The CDR3 sequence is 18 residues long. Germline CDR1 reads SGHNT; CDR2 reads YENEEA. CDR3 sequence: CASSLGVLGSSGANVLTF. As DNA, the CDR3 is TGTGCCAGCAGCTTAGGGGTCCTCGGTTCCTCTGGGGCCAACGTCCTGACTTTC.

The chain uses TRBV11-2 and TRBJ1-5; D unclear. Germline values: CDR1 SGHAT, CDR2 FQNNGV. The V end was cut by 2 bases, the J end by 0 bases, with 5 bases between. The CDR3 length is 14 residues. The CDR3 DNA reads as TGTGCCAGCAGCTTATCTGATAGCAATCAGCCCCAGCATTTT. Translation: CASSLSDSNQPQHF.